These T cell receptor beta chains were read from a single sample in a study of OX40 agonist ivuxolimab in advanced cancers. The data were produced by immunoSEQ multiplex PCR, yet TCRdb's version contains in-frame clones alone and is incomplete. The sample has around 23,000 clones; about nine tenths are singletons. The sample was CD4+ or CD8+ T cells sorted from blood, taken in a trial of the OX40 agonist ivuxolimab. Receptors were obtained from an adult with an advanced solid tumor such as melanoma, head and neck, liver or kidney cancer. Each CDR3 is given with its conserved first and last residue. The D gene is left open where the match is weak. The size of a clone is reported for some rows only, either as once, few or many, or as a class for expanded clones.

>NA|TRBJ2-6|TRBV14|NA
TGTGCCAGCAGCCCCCGAGTTGGTGGCTCTGGGGCCAACGTCCTGACTTTC
CASSPRVGGSGANVLTF
>NA|TRBJ2-7|TRBV5-5|few
TGTGCCAGCAGCTATGACGGCTACGAGCAGTACTTC
CASSYDGYEQYF
>NA|TRBJ2-7|TRBV6-6|NA
TGTGCCAGCAGTTACAGGGGACTTCAGCAGTACTTC
CASSYRGLQQYF
>NA|TRBJ1-1|TRBV19|NA
TGTGCCAGTAGTAACCGTAAAACAGGGAGGTACACTGAAGCTTTCTTT
CASSNRKTGRYTEAFF
>NA|TRBJ1-1|TRBV5-1|NA
TGCGCCAGCAGCTTGGGGGAGCGGGGCACTGAAGCTTTCTTT
CASSLGERGTEAFF
>NA|TRBJ2-1|TRBV2|few
TGTGCCAGCAGGAGTCCCCCGCTGGGGGGCACCTCCTTGGATGAGCAGTTCTTC
CASRSPPLGGTSLDEQFF
>TRBD2|TRBJ2-5|TRBV7-2|NA
TGTGCCAGCAGCTTAGACGGGGGGGCGTATGAGGAGACCCAGTACTTC
CASSLDGGAYEETQYF
>TRBD1|TRBJ2-1|TRBV29-1|NA
TGCAGCGTTCGACAGGGGGCCTACAATGAGCAGTTCTTC
CSVRQGAYNEQFF
>NA|TRBJ2-7|TRBV6-6|NA
TGTGCCAGCAGTTACTCCGGGCTGGAGCAGTACTTC
CASSYSGLEQYF
>NA|TRBJ1-1|TRBV7-9|few
TGTGCCAGCAGCCGTAGCTTCGAAGCTTTCTTT
CASSRSFEAFF
>NA|TRBJ2-3|TRBV6-5|NA
TGTGCCAGCAGTTACCGGGCAGCTTCTTCAGATACGCAGTATTTT
CASSYRAASSDTQYF
>TRBD1|TRBJ2-7|TRBV13|NA
TGTGCCAGCAGCTCCGGGACAGCCGAGCAGTACTTC
CASSSGTAEQYF
>NA|TRBJ2-3|TRBV6-1|few
TGTGCCAGCAGTGAGAGTTCAAACCGGAGGGATACGCAGTATTTT
CASSESSNRRDTQYF
>TRBD2|TRBJ2-2|TRBV6-5|NA
TGTGCCAGCAGTTACGGACTAGCGGCGAACACCGGGGAGCTGTTTTTT
CASSYGLAANTGELFF
>NA|TRBJ1-3|TRBV7-3|NA
TGTGCCAGCAGCTTAAGTGGGGACTCTGGAAACACCATATATTTT
CASSLSGDSGNTIYF
>NA|TRBJ1-4|TRBV29-1|NA
TGCAGCGTTGTGGTCCTAACTAATGAAAAACTGTTTTTT
CSVVVLTNEKLFF
>NA|TRBJ2-7|TRBV7-6|NA
TGTGCCAGCAGCTTAGGGTTGAGGGAACAGGAGAGCTACGAGCAGTACTTC
CASSLGLREQESYEQYF
>TRBD1|TRBJ2-7|TRBV18|NA
TGTGCCAGCTCACCATGGGACAGGGCCCCCTACGAGCAGTACTTC
CASSPWDRAPYEQYF
>TRBD2|TRBJ2-3|TRBV9|NA
TGTGCCAGCAGCGTTCGCGGGGGGACCCAAGATACGCAGTATTTT
CASSVRGGTQDTQYF
>NA|TRBJ2-7|TRBV5-5|NA
TGTGCCAGCAGTAACGACCCCGGTTGGAGTGAGCAGTACTTC
CASSNDPGWSEQYF
>NA|TRBJ1-2|TRBV7-4|NA
TGTGCCAGCAGCCAAGACCGGGGAAGGGATGGCTACACCTTC
CASSQDRGRDGYTF
>TRBD1|TRBJ1-1|TRBV6-5|NA
TGTGCCAGCAGTTCATCACAGGGGGGGACTGAAGCTTTCTTT
CASSSSQGGTEAFF
>NA|TRBJ2-3|TRBV15|NA
TGTGCCACCAGCAGAGCCGCAGGGGACTGGGGGAAATTT
CATSRAAGDWGKF
>NA|TRBJ2-7|TRBV4-3|NA
TGCGCCAGCAGCCAAGAGGTGGCAGGGTGGTTGGGCGAGCAGTACTTC
CASSQEVAGWLGEQYF
>NA|TRBJ1-2|TRBV29-1|NA
TGCAGCGTTGAGCCATATCCTGCGTCGGGCTCAAACTATGGCTACACCTTC
CSVEPYPASGSNYGYTF
>NA|TRBJ2-3|TRBV9|NA
TGTGCCAGCAGCGCGGGGACCACCAGCACAGATACGCAGTATTTT
CASSAGTTSTDTQYF
>NA|TRBJ2-7|TRBV20-1|NA
TGCAGTGCTAGGCAGGGGAGCGAGCAGTACTTC
CSARQGSEQYF
>NA|TRBJ2-2|TRBV27|NA
TGTGCCAGCAGTTTATTGGTCAGGAGCGGGGAGCTGTTTTTT
CASSLLVRSGELFF
>NA|TRBJ2-2|TRBV7-9|few
TGTGCCAGCAGCAGCCGTGGGGACGGGGAGCTGTTTTTT
CASSSRGDGELFF
>NA|TRBJ2-1|TRBV2|NA
TGTGCCATCACGACGGGGGGCGGGAATGAGCAGTTCTTC
CAITTGGGNEQFF
>NA|TRBJ2-1|TRBV4-3|NA
TGCGCCAGCAGCCACGCAACGGACAATAACAATGAGCAGTTCTTC
CASSHATDNNNEQFF
>NA|TRBJ1-6|TRBV28|NA
TGTGCCAGCAGACACTGGGCCACGGATTCACCCCTCCACTTT
CASRHWATDSPLHF
>NA|TRBJ2-1|TRBV11-2|NA
TGTGCCAGCAGCCCCGAGCACGGGTTCGGGGCCAATGAGCAGTTCTTC
CASSPEHGFGANEQFF
>NA|TRBJ1-2|TRBV6-6|NA
TGTGCCAGCCACCGGCGGGGGTTAGGCTATGGCTACACCTTC
CASHRRGLGYGYTF
>NA|TRBJ1-4|TRBV6-1|few
TGTGCCAGCAGTTCGACAGAAAAACTGTTTTTT
CASSSTEKLFF
>NA|TRBJ2-7|TRBV5-6|NA
TGTGCCAGCAGCTGGGGGGCAGGGGACTACGAGCAGTACTTC
CASSWGAGDYEQYF
>NA|TRBJ1-6|TRBV27|NA
TGTGCCAGCAGTCCTCCAGGAACAAGAATTAATTCACCCCTCCACTTT
CASSPPGTRINSPLHF
>NA|TRBJ1-1|TRBV28|medium-sized
TGTGCCAGCAGTTTAGGCCAGATGAACACTGAAGCTTTCTTT
CASSLGQMNTEAFF
>TRBD1|TRBJ2-7|TRBV9|NA
TGTGCCAGCAGCGGGACAGGACACGAGCAGTACTTC
CASSGTGHEQYF
>NA|TRBJ2-7|TRBV12-2|NA
TGTGCAAGTCGCTTATCAGGGCGAGGCGACGAGCAGTACTTC
CASRLSGRGDEQYF
>NA|TRBJ1-1|TRBV5-1|NA
TGCGCCAGCTCCCTGGACAGTTCTTTGAACACTGAAGCTTTCTTT
CASSLDSSLNTEAFF